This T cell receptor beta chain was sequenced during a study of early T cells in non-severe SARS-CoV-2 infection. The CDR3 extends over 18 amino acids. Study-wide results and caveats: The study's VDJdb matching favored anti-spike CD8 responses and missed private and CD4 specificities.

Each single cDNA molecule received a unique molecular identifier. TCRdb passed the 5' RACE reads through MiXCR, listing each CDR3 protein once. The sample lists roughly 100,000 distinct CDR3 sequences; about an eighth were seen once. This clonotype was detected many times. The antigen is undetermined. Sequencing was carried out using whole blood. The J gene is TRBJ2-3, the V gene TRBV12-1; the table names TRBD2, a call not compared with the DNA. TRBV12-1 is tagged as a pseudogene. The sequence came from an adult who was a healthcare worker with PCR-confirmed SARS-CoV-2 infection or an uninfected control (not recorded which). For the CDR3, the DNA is TGTGCCAGCACTGGCAAGGCAGGCAGGACTAGCGGCCCAGATACGCAGTATTTT. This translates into CASTGKAGRTSGPDTQYF.